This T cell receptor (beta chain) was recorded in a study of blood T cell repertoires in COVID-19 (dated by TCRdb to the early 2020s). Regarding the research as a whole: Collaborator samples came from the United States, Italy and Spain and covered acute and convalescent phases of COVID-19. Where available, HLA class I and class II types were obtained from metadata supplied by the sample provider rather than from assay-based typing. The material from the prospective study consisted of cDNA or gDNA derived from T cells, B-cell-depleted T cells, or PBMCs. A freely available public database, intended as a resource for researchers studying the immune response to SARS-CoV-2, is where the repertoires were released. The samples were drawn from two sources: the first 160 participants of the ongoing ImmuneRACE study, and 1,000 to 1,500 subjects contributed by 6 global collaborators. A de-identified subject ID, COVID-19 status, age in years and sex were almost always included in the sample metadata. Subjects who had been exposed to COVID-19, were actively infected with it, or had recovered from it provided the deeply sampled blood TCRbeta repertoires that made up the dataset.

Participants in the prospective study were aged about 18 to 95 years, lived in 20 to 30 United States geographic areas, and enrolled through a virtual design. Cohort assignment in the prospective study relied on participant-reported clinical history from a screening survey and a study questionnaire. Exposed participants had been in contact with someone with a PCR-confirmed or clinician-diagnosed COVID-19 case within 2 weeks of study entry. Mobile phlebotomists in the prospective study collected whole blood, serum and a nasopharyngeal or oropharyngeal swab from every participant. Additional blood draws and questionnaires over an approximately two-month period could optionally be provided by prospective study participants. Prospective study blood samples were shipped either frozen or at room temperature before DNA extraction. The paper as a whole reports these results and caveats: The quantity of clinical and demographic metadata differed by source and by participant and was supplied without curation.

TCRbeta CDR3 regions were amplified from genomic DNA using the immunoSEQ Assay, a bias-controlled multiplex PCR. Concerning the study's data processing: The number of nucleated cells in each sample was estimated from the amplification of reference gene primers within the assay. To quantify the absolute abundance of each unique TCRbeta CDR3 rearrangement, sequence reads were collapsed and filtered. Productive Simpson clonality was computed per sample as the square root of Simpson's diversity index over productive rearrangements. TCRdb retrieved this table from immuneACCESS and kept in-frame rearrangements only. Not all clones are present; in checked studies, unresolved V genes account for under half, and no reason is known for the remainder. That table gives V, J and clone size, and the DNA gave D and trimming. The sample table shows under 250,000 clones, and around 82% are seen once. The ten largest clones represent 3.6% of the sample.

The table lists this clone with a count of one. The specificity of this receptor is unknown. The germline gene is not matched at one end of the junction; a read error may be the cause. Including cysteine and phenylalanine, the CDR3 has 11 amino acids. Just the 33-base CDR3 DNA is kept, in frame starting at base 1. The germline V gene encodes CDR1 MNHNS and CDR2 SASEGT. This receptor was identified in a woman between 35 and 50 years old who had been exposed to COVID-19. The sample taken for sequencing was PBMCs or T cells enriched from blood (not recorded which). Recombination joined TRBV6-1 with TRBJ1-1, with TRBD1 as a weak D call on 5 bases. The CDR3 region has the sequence CASSEGRGAFF. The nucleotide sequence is TGTGCCAGCAGCGAAGGGAGGGGCGCTTTCTTT.